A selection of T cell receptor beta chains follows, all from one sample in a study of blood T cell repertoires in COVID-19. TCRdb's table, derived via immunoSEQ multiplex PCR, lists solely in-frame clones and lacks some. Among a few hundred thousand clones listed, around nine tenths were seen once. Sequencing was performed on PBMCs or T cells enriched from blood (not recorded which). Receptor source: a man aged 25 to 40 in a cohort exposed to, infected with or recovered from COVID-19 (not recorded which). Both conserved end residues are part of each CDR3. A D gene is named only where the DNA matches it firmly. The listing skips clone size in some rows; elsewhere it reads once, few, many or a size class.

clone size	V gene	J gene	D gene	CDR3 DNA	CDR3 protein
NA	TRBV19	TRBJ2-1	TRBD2	TGTGCCAGTAGTATAGATACGGGAGGCCCCGGGGGTGAGCAGTTCTTC	CASSIDTGGPGGEQFF
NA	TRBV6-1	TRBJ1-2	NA	TGTGCCAGCAGTGAACAGGGTGACGGCTACACCTTC	CASSEQGDGYTF
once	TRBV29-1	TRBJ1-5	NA	TGCAGCGTCTTACAGGGAACTAGCAATCAGCCCCAGCATTTT	CSVLQGTSNQPQHF
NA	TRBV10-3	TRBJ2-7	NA	TGTGCCATCAGTGAGAGCTGGTCCTTCTACGAGCAGTACTTC	CAISESWSFYEQYF
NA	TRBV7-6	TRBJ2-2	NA	TGTGCCAGCAGCTTAGTTGGACAGCCGAACACCGGGGAGCTGTTTTTT	CASSLVGQPNTGELFF
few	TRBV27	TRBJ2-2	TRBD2	TGTGCCAGCATGCGACTAGCGGGAGCCACCGGGGAGCTGTTTTTT	CASMRLAGATGELFF
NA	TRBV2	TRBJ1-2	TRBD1	TGTGCCAGCAACCAGGACAGGGGAAGTCGGAGCGAAGGCTACACCTTC	CASNQDRGSRSEGYTF
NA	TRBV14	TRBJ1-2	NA	TGTGCCAGCAGCCCGAGCGGGTCCCTCGGCTATGGCTACACCTTC	CASSPSGSLGYGYTF
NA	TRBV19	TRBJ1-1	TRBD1	TGTGCCAGTAGTATAGGGGGACAGGGGTTTTTCTCTGAAGCTTTCTTT	CASSIGGQGFFSEAFF
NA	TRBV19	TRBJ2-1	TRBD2	TGTGCCAGTAGAATCGGGGGGGAACCCAAGAGCTCCTACAATGAGCAGTTCTTC	CASRIGGEPKSSYNEQFF
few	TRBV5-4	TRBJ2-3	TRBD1	TGTGCCAGCAGCTTGACAGGGGGATCAGATACGCAGTATTTT	CASSLTGGSDTQYF
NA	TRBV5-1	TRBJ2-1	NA	TGCGCCAGCAGCGAGGGAGTTAACTACAATGAGCAGTTCTTC	CASSEGVNYNEQFF
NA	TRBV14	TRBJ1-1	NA	TGTGCCAGCAGCCAAGTTTACGGGGGCACTGAAGCTTTCTTT	CASSQVYGGTEAFF
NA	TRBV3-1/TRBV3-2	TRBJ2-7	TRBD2	TGTGCCAGCAGCCAAGATAAGGGTATAGCGGGCCTGGAGCAGTACTTC	CASSQDKGIAGLEQYF
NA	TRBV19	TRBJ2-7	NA	TGTGCCAGTAGTCCAAAACCAACAGGGGACTTCCCTGGTTACGAGCAGTACTTC	CASSPKPTGDFPGYEQYF
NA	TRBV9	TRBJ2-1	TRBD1	TGTGCCAGCAGCATACAGGGGAGCTCCTACAATGAGCAGTTCTTC	CASSIQGSSYNEQFF
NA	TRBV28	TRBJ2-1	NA	TGTGCCAGCGCGGGCAGAAACAATGAGCAGTTCTTC	CASAGRNNEQFF
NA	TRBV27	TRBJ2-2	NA	TGTGCCAGCAGTTTGTCAACGGGGACCGGGGAGCTGTTTTTT	CASSLSTGTGELFF
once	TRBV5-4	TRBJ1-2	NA	TGTGCCAGCAGCTCGGCAGCGGACAGCTATGGCTACACCTTC	CASSSAADSYGYTF
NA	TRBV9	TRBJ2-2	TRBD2	TGTGCCAGCAGCGTAGAGAGTGGGAGCGGGGATACCGGGGAGCTGTTTTTT	CASSVESGSGDTGELFF
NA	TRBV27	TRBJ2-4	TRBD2	TGTGCCAGCAGACACAGCGGTGGTAGCGGGGGATGGGTCAAAAACATTCAGTACTTC	CASRHSGGSGGWVKNIQYF
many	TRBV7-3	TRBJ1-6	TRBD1	TGTGCCAGCAGCTCGGGACAGGTGAATTCACCCCTCCACTTT	CASSSGQVNSPLHF
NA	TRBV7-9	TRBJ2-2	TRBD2	TGTGCCAGCAGCTCGGGACTAGCGGGACGGACCGGGGAGCTGTTTTTT	CASSSGLAGRTGELFF
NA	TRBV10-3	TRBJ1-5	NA	TGTGCCATCAGTCCGACCGGTCTAGGGCCCCAGCATTTT	CAISPTGLGPQHF
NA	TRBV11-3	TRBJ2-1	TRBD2	TGTGCCAGCAGCCCGGGTAGCGGGGGGATCAGGGAGCAGTTCTTC	CASSPGSGGIREQFF
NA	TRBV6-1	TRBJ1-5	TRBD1	TGTGCCAGCAGTGAGTTGGGGGACAGGGTTGATCAGCCCCAGCATTTT	CASSELGDRVDQPQHF
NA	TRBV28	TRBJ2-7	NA	TGTGCCAGCAGTTTCCCACAGGGATTCTCCTACGAGCAGTACTTC	CASSFPQGFSYEQYF
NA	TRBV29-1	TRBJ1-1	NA	TGCAGCGCCCTAGGACAAAACACTGAAGCTTTCTTT	CSALGQNTEAFF
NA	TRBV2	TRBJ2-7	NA	TGTGCCAGCAAACGGGGGTACTACGAGCAGTACTTC	CASKRGYYEQYF
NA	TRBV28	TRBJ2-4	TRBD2	TGTGCCAGCAGTTTTTACAGCGGGGGGGACATTCAGTACTTC	CASSFYSGGDIQYF
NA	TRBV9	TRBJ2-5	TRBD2	TGTGCCAGCAGCGTAGCTACAACTAGCGGGCAAGAGACCCAGTACTTC	CASSVATTSGQETQYF
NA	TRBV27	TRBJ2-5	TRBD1	TGTGCCAGCAGCCCCAACAGGGGGCAAGAGACCCAGTACTTC	CASSPNRGQETQYF
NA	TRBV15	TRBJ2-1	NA	TGTGCCACCCGGCGGGGCAGGGATGAGCAGTTCTTC	CATRRGRDEQFF
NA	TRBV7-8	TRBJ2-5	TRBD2	TGTGCCAGCAGCTTACGGCCTAGCGGGAGGGGGGAGACCCAGTACTTC	CASSLRPSGRGETQYF
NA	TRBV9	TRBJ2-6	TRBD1	TGTGCCAGCAGCACTCGACAGGGGGACGCTGGGGCCAACGTCCTGACTTTC	CASSTRQGDAGANVLTF
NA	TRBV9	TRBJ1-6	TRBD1	TGTGCCAGCAGTGAACAACAGGGGGCTTCGAATTCACCCCTCCACTTT	CASSEQQGASNSPLHF
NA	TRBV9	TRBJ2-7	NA	TGTGCCAGCAGCTTGGTAGGCAGGGGAAATACCGAGCAGTACTTC	CASSLVGRGNTEQYF
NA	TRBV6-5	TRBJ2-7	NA	TGTGCCAGCAGTTACTCAGGGACAGCCCGGGGGAACGAGCAGTACTTC	CASSYSGTARGNEQYF
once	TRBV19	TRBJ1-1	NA	TGTGCCAGTAGTATTGGACAAAGAGTGACTGAAGCTTTCTTT	CASSIGQRVTEAFF
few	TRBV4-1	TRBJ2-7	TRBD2	TGCGCCAGCAGCCGCGTCCCACTATATAGCGGGAGGGAGGGTGAGCAGTACTTC	CASSRVPLYSGREGEQYF
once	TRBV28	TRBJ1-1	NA	TGTGCCAGCAGATACGGGAACACTGAAGCTTTCTTT	CASRYGNTEAFF
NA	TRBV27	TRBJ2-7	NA	TGTGCCAGCAGTTTTAATCCCGCTAGCTCCTACGAGCAGTACTTC	CASSFNPASSYEQYF
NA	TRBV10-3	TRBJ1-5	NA	TGTGCCATCAGTGTTGGAGAGTATCAGCCCCAGCATTTT	CAISVGEYQPQHF
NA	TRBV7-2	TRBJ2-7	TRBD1	TGTGCCAGCAGCTTAGACACAGGGGTTTTCGAGCAGTACTTC	CASSLDTGVFEQYF
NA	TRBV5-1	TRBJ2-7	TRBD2	TGCGCCAGCAGCTTGCCCGACGGACTAGCGGGAGTAAGGTCGAGGTACGAGCAGTACTTC	CASSLPDGLAGVRSRYEQYF
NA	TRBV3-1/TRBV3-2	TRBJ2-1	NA	TGTGCCAGCAGCCAAGTCCATTCCAATGAGCAGTTCTTC	CASSQVHSNEQFF
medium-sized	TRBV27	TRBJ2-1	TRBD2	TGTGCCAGCAGTTTATCCCGGGGACTACTCAATGAGCAGTTCTTC	CASSLSRGLLNEQFF
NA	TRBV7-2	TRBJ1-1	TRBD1	TGTGCCAGCAGCACCTCGGACAGGGTCGGATTTCTTTGGACTGAAGCTTTCTTT	CASSTSDRVGFLWTEAFF
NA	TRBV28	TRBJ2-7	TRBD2	TGTGCGCGTCCGCGGGAGGGTGGGTGTGGGTACTACGAGCAGTACTTC	CARPREGGCGYYEQYF
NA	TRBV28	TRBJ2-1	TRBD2	TGTGCCAGCAGTACCTCCGGGACTAGCGGAATCTTC	CASSTSGTSGIF
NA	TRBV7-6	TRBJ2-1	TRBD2	TGTGCCAGCAGCTCCACTAGCGGCAATGAGCAGTTCTTC	CASSSTSGNEQFF
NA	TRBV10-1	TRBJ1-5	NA	TGCGCCAGCAGTGAAGGGGATAGCAATCAGCCCCAGCATTTT	CASSEGDSNQPQHF
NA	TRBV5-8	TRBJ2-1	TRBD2	TGTGCCAGCAGCTTGGATTTCCGGCTAGCGGGAAACAATGAGCAGTTCTTC	CASSLDFRLAGNNEQFF
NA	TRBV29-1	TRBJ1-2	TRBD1	TGCAGCGTTGAAGGGCAACAGGGGGACTATGGCTACACCTTC	CSVEGQQGDYGYTF
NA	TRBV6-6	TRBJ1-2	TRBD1	TGTGCCAGCAGTTTCTCCGGACAGGCCAACTGTGGCTACACCTTC	CASSFSGQANCGYTF
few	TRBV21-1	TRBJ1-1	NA	TGTGCCAGCAGCAAAGCATGGTTCAGTGACACTGAAGCTTTCTTT	CASSKAWFSDTEAFF
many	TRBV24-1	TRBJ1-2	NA	TGTGCCACCAGTGATCTCAGGTTTAACTATGGCTACACCTTC	CATSDLRFNYGYTF
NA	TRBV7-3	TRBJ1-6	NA	TGTGCCAGCAGCTTACAGGGAGGGGGTTCACCCCTCCACTTT	CASSLQGGGSPLHF
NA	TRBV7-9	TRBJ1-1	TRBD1	TGTGCCAGCAGCTTAGCCGGGACAGGGGGGCCGAGCACTGAAGCTTTCTTT	CASSLAGTGGPSTEAFF
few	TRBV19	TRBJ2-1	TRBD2	TGTGCCAGTATTGGGGGACTAACAAATGAGCAGTTCTTC	CASIGGLTNEQFF